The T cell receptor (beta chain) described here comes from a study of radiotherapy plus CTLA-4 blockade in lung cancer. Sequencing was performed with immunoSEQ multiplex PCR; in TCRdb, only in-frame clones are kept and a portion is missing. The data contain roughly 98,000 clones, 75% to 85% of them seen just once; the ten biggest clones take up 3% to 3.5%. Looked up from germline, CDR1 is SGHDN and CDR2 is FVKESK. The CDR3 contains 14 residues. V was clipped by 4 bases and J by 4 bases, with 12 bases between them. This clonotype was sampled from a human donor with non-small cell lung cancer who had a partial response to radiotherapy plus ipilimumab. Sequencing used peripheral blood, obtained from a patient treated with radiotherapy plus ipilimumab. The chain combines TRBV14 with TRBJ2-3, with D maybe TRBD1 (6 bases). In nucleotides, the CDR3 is TGTGCCAGCAGCCGAGGGACAAGTGCAGATACGCAGTATTTT. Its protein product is CASSRGTSADTQYF.